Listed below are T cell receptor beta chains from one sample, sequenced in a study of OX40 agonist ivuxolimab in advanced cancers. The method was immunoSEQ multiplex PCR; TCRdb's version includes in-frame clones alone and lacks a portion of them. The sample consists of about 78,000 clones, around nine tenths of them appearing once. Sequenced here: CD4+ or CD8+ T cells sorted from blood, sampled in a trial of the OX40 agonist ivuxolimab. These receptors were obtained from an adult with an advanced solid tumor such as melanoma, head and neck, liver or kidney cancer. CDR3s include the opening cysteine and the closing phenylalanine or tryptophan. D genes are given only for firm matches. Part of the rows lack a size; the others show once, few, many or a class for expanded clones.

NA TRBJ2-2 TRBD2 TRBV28 CASSSGLAHTGELFF TGTGCCAGCAGTTCCGGACTAGCTCACACCGGGGAGCTGTTTTTT
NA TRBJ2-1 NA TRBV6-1 CASSERGRYYNEQFF TGTGCCAGCAGTGAACGTGGGAGGTACTACAATGAGCAGTTCTTC
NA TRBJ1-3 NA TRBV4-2 CASSQMDGFGHTIYF TGTGCCAGCAGCCAAATGGACGGATTCGGTCACACCATATATTTT
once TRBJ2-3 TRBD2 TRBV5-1 CASSLSGGRVDTQYF TGCGCCAGCAGCTTGTCCGGCGGGAGGGTTGATACGCAGTATTTT
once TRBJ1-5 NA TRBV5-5 CASSFGASNQPQHF TGTGCCAGCAGCTTTGGGGCCAGCAATCAGCCCCAGCATTTT
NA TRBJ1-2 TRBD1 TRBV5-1 CASSIDRAYGYTF TGCGCCAGCAGCATAGACAGGGCCTATGGCTACACCTTC
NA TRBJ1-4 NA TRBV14 CASSQVGHIRAEKLFF TGTGCCAGCAGCCAAGTTGGCCACATTCGGGCTGAAAAACTGTTTTTT
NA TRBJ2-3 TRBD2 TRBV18 CASPRSLAGVTDTQYF TGTGCCAGCCCCCGGTCCCTAGCGGGAGTCACAGATACGCAGTATTTT
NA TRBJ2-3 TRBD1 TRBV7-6 CASSLAGQGKSTDTQYF TGTGCCAGCAGCTTAGCGGGACAGGGTAAAAGCACAGATACGCAGTATTTT
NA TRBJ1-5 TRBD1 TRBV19 CAISTGALGSNQPQHF TGTGCCATCTCGACAGGGGCTTTGGGGAGCAATCAGCCCCAGCATTTT
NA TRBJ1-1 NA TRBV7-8 CASSQYAGSLTEAFF TGTGCCAGCAGCCAATATGCGGGGTCCCTAACTGAAGCTTTCTTT
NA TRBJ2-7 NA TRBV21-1 CASTARTSGEQYF TGTGCCAGCACCGCCAGGACCTCAGGGGAGCAGTACTTC
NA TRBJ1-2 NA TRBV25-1 CASSEFGSLRGVYGYTF TGTGCCAGCAGTGAATTTGGCAGCCTTCGGGGAGTCTATGGCTACACCTTC
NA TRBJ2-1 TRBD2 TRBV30 CAWSVAGTAGTYNEQFF TGTGCCTGGAGTGTAGCGGGGACGGCCGGGACCTACAATGAGCAGTTCTTC
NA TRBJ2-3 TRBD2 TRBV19 CASNVGGTNTQYF TGTGCCAGTAACGTGGGGGGGACCAATACGCAGTATTTT
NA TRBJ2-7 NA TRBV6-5 CASNPPAKKGEQYF TGTGCCAGCAACCCCCCGGCCAAAAAGGGCGAGCAGTACTTC
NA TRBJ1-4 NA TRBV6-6 CASSYSRDEKLFF TGTGCCAGCAGTTACTCGAGGGATGAAAAACTGTTTTTT
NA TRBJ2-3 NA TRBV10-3 CAISVRGGLDTQYF TGTGCCATCAGTGTAAGAGGGGGGCTGGATACGCAGTATTTT
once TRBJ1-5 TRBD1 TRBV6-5 CASSLTGQVNQPQHF TGTGCCAGCAGCCTTACTGGACAGGTCAATCAGCCCCAGCATTTT
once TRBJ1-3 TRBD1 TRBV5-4 CASSLGAKGGAGNTIYF TGTGCCAGCAGCTTGGGGGCGAAAGGGGGCGCCGGAAACACCATATATTTT
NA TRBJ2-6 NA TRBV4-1 CASSQKDSSSGANVLTF TGCGCCAGCAGCCAAAAGGACAGCTCAAGTGGGGCCAACGTCCTGACTTTC
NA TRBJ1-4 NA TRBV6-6 CASTYLPQGREKLFF TGTGCCAGCACGTACCTCCCTCAAGGCAGAGAAAAACTGTTTTTT
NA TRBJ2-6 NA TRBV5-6 CASSLAARTLSGANVLTF TGTGCCAGCAGCTTGGCGGCGCGCACGCTCTCTGGGGCCAACGTCCTGACTTTC
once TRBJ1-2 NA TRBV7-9 CASSSPLRRIYGYTF TGTGCCAGCAGCTCGCCCCTCCGACGGATCTATGGCTACACCTTC
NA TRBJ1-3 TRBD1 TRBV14 CASSLPTGGNTIYF TGTGCCAGCAGCCTACCGACAGGGGGTAACACCATATATTTT
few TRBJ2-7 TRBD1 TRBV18 CASSPLTGEEQYF TGTGCCAGCTCACCCCTAACAGGGGAAGAGCAGTACTTC